One sample yielded the 20 T cell receptor beta chains listed below, sequenced in a study of human T cells and chemical hapten exposure. MiXCR, applied by TCRdb to the RACE reads, yields one record per CDR3 protein. The sample contains 350,000 to 400,000 distinct CDR3 sequences, approximately 5% of which appear only once. The time point is: pre-sensitization, week 0. Sample treatment: therapeutic diphenylcyclopropenone sensitization with weekly scalp DPC. Sequences were derived from whole blood, sampled in connection with sensitization to the hapten diphenylcyclopropenone (DPC). Receptors originate from a woman between 50 and 59 years old with alopecia areata. Some clones in this sample may be carry-over from other donors' samples.

In this sample, this clonotype turned up many times. V and J are TRBV18 and TRBJ2-3, with D perhaps given as TRBD1 or TRBD2 (5 bases each). CDR1 is KGHSH and CDR2 is LQKENI in the germline V gene. The germline V and J ends were trimmed by 3 bases and 0 bases, with 10 bases remaining between them. The CDR3 spans 15 residues. The DNA of the CDR3 is TGTGCCAGCTCACCCGTCGGGGCAAGCACAGATACGCAGTATTTT. This gives the protein CASSPVGASTDTQYF. The variable domain in full, completed from reference TRBV18 and TRBJ2-3, reads NAGVMQNPRHLVRRRGQEARLRCSPMKGHSHVYWYRQLPEEGLKFMVYLQKENIIDESGMPKERFSAEFPKEGPSILRIQQVVRGDSAAYFCASSPVGASTDTQYFGPGTRLTVL.

The chain carries TRBV6-1 and TRBJ1-1; D not resolved. This CDR3 is 14 amino acids long. Germline-derived CDR1 and CDR2 are MNHNS and SASEGT. Trimming pared 7 bases from V and 1 base from J, leaving 13 bases between. The CDR3 region is CASTVGQTNTEAFF. CDR3 nucleotides: TGTGCCAGCACGGTCGGGCAGACGAACACTGAAGCTTTCTTT.

This clonotype was counted many times. The rearrangement joins TRBV28 to TRBJ1-5; 7 bases fit TRBD1. The junction had 4 bases not matched to a gene; V was cut back by 8 bases and J by 3 bases. The CDR3 is 13 residues long. CDR1 is MDHEN, CDR2 SYDVKM, per germline. The CDR3 DNA is TGTGCCAGCGGGACAGCGATCAATCAGCCCCAGCATTTT. This codes for CASGTAINQPQHF.

V and J are TRBV7-9 and TRBJ1-2; D unclear. Germline V gene sequence: CDR1 SEHNR, CDR2 FQNEAQ (reference sequence). CDR3 length: 14 residues. Trimming stripped 3 bases from V and 0 bases from J, with 8 bases between. The CDR3 loop is CASSLDGPNYGYTF. In DNA form, the CDR3 reads TGTGCCAGCAGCTTGGACGGACCTAACTATGGCTACACCTTC.

This clonotype showed up many times. The rearrangement links TRBV12-3 or TRBV12-4 to TRBJ2-7, with D possibly matching TRBD1 (6 bases). Trimming pared 6 bases from V and 2 bases from J, leaving 14 bases between. The CDR3 is made up of 14 amino acids. CDR3 protein: CASSLQGFPYEQYF. The DNA of the CDR3 is TGTGCCAGCAGCTTACAGGGATTCCCCTACGAGCAGTACTTC.

This chain connects TRBV12-3 or TRBV12-4 to TRBJ1-5; D not certain. The CDR3 extends over 16 amino acids. V shed 0 bases and J shed 0 bases, with 9 bases lying between them. Here the CDR3 DNA reads TGTGCCAGCAGTTTAGCGGGAATCGCTAGCAATCAGCCCCAGCATTTT. It encodes CASSLAGIASNQPQHF.

This clonotype was seen at least ten times. This chain joins TRBV4-3 and TRBJ2-1, with TRBD2 matching over 9 bases. V was clipped by 0 bases and J by 2 bases; unmatched bases: 5. Germline V gene sequence: CDR1 LGHNA, CDR2 YSLEER. This CDR3 contains 17 residues. The CDR3 nucleotides read TGCGCCAGCAGCCAAGAGGGAGGCGGGAGGGCCTACAATGAGCAGTTCTTC. Its translation: CASSQEGGGRAYNEQFF.

The V gene is TRBV7-9, the J gene TRBJ2-5; D gene uncertain. V was trimmed by 1 base and J by 1 base, leaving 13 bases between them. Per germline, CDR1 SEHNR and CDR2 FQNEAQ (reference sequence). The CDR3 has 16 amino acids. The CDR3: CASSLDSGPTQETQYF. The CDR3 DNA follows: TGTGCCAGCAGCTTAGATTCTGGACCAACCCAAGAGACCCAGTACTTC.

This clonotype was detected many times. This chain uses TRBV18 with TRBJ1-1, with D perhaps matching TRBD1 (5 bases). Deletions cut 2 bases from V and 7 bases from J, with 11 bases between. The CDR3 length is 13 residues. CDR1 and CDR2 from the germline V gene are KGHSH and LQKENI. CDR3: CASSPSLQDEAFF. The CDR3 region has the DNA TGTGCCAGCTCACCAAGTTTACAGGATGAAGCTTTCTTT. The full variable domain, rest sourced from reference TRBV18 and TRBJ1-1, is NAGVMQNPRHLVRRRGQEARLRCSPMKGHSHVYWYRQLPEEGLKFMVYLQKENIIDESGMPKERFSAEFPKEGPSILRIQQVVRGDSAAYFCASSPSLQDEAFFGQGTRLTVV.

This clonotype was counted many times. The chain recombines TRBV5-4 with TRBJ2-6; no clear D gene. The CDR3 has 15 residues. Looked up from germline, CDR1 is SGHNT and CDR2 is YYREEE (reference sequence). V lost 4 bases and J lost 0, with 8 bases in between. CDR3 loop: CASSAADSGANVLTF. The CDR3 nucleotides are TGTGCCAGCAGCGCCGCAGACTCTGGGGCCAACGTCCTGACTTTC.

This clonotype was counted many times. The chain has TRBV15 and TRBJ1-6; D is unclear. This CDR3 region has 15 residues. CDR1 is LNHNV and CDR2 is YYDKDF in the germline V gene (reference sequence). V was pared by 0 bases and J by 9 bases, with 12 bases between. CDR3 residues: CATSRDRKPGSPLHF. The CDR3 DNA follows: TGTGCCACCAGCAGAGATAGGAAGCCCGGTTCACCCCTCCACTTT.

Many counts were recorded for this clonotype. The chain carries TRBV10-3 and TRBJ1-6; D perhaps matches TRBD1 (6 bases). Germline assignment: CDR1 ENHRY and CDR2 SYGVKD. The V end was cut by 8 bases, the J end by 5 bases, with 16 bases between. The CDR3 spans 15 residues. The CDR3 DNA reads TGTGCCATCTCAACCCGACAGGTGGATAATTCACCCCTCCACTTT. This translates into CAISTRQVDNSPLHF.

This clonotype was seen ten or more times. This rearrangement joins TRBV5-1 to TRBJ1-4; D is uncertain. Trimming shortened V by 0 bases and J by 0 bases, and 9 bases separated the two germline ends. CDR1 is SGHRS and CDR2 is YFSETQ in the germline V gene. The CDR3 has 16 amino acids. In nucleotides, the CDR3 is TGCGCCAGCAGCTTGGGCCAGCTTGCAACTAATGAAAAACTGTTTTTT. Translated, it gives CASSLGQLATNEKLFF.

This clonotype was detected ten times or more. The gene calls are TRBV10-3 and TRBJ1-2; 10 bases align to TRBD1. The germline V gene has CDR1 ENHRY and CDR2 SYGVKD. This CDR3 spans 14 amino acids. V lost 10 bases to trimming and J lost 6 bases; unmatched junction nucleotides: 11. CDR3 protein: CASGTGVPRDGYTF. The CDR3 DNA reads TGTGCCAGCGGGACAGGGGTACCCCGTGATGGCTACACCTTC.

This clonotype appeared a few times. This sequence joins TRBV6-2 or TRBV6-3 and TRBJ1-5; 9 bases map to TRBD1. CDR3 length: 15 amino acids. Germline values: CDR1 MNHEY, CDR2 SVGEGT. After removal of 2 bases from V and 9 bases from J, the junction contained 8 bases not matched to a gene. The CDR3 bases are TGTGCCAGCAGTTACCATGAGACAGGGGGGAGGCCCCAGCATTTT. Protein product: CASSYHETGGRPQHF.

This clonotype was seen many times. The chain employs TRBV12-3 or TRBV12-4 and TRBJ2-7; possible D gene TRBD1, 6 bases. V was trimmed by 5 bases and J by 6 bases, leaving 11 bases between them. The CDR3 extends over 12 amino acids. The CDR3 DNA is TGTGCCAGCAGTCACTCAGGGGTCGAGCAGTACTTC. It encodes CASSHSGVEQYF.

The rearrangement joins TRBV15 to TRBJ1-2; 7 bases agree with TRBD1. CDR1 is LNHNV and CDR2 is YYDKDF in the germline V gene (reference sequence). The CDR3 covers 15 residues. With 8 bases clipped from V and 0 bases from J, the junction kept 9 bases outside the gene matches. CDR3 protein: CATSLGQASNYGYTF. CDR3 in DNA: TGTGCCACCTCCCTCGGACAGGCCTCTAACTATGGCTACACCTTC.

This clonotype was counted ten times or more. The V gene is TRBV28, the J gene TRBJ2-4, with D tentatively TRBD1 (5 bases). CDR3 length equals 15 residues. Germline V gene lookup returns CDR1 MDHEN and CDR2 SYDVKM. V shed 3 bases and J shed 0 bases, with 9 bases lying between them. CDR3 DNA sequence: TGTGCCAGCAGTTTTAGACAGCTAGCCAAAAACATTCAGTACTTC. It translates to CASSFRQLAKNIQYF.

This clonotype was found a few times. V gene TRBV9 combines with J gene TRBJ2-7, with 11 bases identical to TRBD1. The germline V gene encodes CDR1 SGDLS and CDR2 YYNGEE. J gave up 4 bases and V 3 bases, and 9 bases lay outside the gene matches. This CDR3 spans 16 amino acids. CDR3 region: CASSATSRDRGYEQYF. CDR3 in DNA: TGTGCCAGCAGCGCTACCTCCCGGGACAGGGGGTACGAGCAGTACTTC.

In its sample, this clonotype was seen many times. The rearrangement links TRBV20-1 to TRBJ2-7; perhaps TRBD2 as D (5 bases). V lost 3 bases and J lost 3, with 12 bases in between. The CDR3 covers 13 residues. CDR1 and CDR2 from the germline V gene are DFQATT and SNEGSKA (reference sequence). The CDR3 DNA sequence: TGCAGTGCTAGTTCCCCTAGCATCTACGAGCAGTACTTC. This gives the protein CSASSPSIYEQYF.